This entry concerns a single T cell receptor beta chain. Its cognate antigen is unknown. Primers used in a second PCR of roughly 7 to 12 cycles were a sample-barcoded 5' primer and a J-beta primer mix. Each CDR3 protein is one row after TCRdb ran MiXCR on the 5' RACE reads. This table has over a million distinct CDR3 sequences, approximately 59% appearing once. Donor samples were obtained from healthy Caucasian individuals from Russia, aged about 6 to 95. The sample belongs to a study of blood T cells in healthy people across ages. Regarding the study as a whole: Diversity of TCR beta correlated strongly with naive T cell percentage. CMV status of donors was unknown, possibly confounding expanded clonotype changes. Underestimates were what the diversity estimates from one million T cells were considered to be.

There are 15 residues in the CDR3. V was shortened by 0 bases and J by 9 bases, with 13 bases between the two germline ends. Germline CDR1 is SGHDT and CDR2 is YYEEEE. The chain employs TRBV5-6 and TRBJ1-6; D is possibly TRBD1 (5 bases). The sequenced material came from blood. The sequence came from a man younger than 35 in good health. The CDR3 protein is CASSLDPTGPSPLHF. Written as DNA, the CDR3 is TGTGCCAGCAGCTTGGACCCAACAGGACCTTCACCCCTCCACTTT. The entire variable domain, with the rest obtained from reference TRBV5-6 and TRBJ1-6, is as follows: DAGVTQSPTHLIKTRGQQVTLRCSPKSGHDTVSWYQQALGQGPQFIFQYYEEEERQRGNFPDRFSGHQFPNYSSELNVNALLLGDSALYLCASSLDPTGPSPLHFGNGTRLTVT.